This T cell receptor beta chain was captured by sequencing in a study of shared clonotypes between healthy human individuals. The CDR3 loop spans 15 amino acids. V shed 5 bases and J 2 bases; nucleotides not matched to a gene: 4. Germline V gives CDR1 MNHEY, CDR2 SVGAGI. Data came from immunoSEQ multiplex PCR; TCRdb stores just in-frame clones and leaves some out. The table has approximately 2,000,000 clones, 85% to 95% seen once. This clonotype was obtained from a man aged 18 to 30 in good health. Some clones in this sample may be carry-over from other donors' samples. Specimen: naive CD4+ T cells from PBMCs. Subset here: CD45RA+ positively selected. The rearrangement joins TRBV6-5 to TRBJ1-1; 11 bases are a match to TRBD1. The CDR3 nucleotides are TGTGCCAGCAGTCACAGGACAGGGGGCAACACTGAAGCTTTCTTT. Its protein product is CASSHRTGGNTEAFF.